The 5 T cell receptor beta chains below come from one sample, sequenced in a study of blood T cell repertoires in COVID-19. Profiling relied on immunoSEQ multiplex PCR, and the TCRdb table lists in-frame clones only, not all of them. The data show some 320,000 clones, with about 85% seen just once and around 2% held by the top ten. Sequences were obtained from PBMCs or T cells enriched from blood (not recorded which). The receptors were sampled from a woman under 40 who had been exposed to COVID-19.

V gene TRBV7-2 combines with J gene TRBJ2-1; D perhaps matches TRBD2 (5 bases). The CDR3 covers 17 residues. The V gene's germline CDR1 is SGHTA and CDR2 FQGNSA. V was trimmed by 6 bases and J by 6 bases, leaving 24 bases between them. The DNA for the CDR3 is TGTGCCAGCAGTCCCCATCTAGGCGGTAATCGGGGCAATGAGCAGTTCTTC. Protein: CASSPHLGGNRGNEQFF.

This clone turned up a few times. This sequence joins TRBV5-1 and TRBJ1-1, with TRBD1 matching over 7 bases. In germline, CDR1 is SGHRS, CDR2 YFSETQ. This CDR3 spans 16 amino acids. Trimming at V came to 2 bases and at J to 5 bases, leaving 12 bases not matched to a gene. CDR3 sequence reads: CASSLRQGSSGTEAFF. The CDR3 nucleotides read TGCGCCAGCAGCTTACGACAGGGCAGTTCAGGGACTGAAGCTTTCTTT. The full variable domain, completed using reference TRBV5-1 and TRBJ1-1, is KAGVTQTPRYLIKTRGQQVTLSCSPISGHRSVSWYQQTPGQGLQFLFEYFSETQRNKGNFPGRFSGRQFSNSRSEMNVSTLELGDSALYLCASSLRQGSSGTEAFFGQGTRLTVV.

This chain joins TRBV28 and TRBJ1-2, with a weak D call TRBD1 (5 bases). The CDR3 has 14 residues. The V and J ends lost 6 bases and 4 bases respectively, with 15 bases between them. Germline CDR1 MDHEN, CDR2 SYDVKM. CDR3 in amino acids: CASSPPTAIYGYTF. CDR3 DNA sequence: TGTGCCAGCAGCCCCCCGACAGCCATCTATGGCTACACCTTC.

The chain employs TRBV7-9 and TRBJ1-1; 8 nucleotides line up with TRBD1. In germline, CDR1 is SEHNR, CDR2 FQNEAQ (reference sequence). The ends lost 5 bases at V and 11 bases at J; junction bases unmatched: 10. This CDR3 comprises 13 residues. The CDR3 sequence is CASSGRDRPWAFF. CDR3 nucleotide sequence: TGTGCCAGCAGCGGCCGGGACAGGCCCTGGGCTTTCTTT.

The CDR3 reads CASSIGTIQETQYF. For the CDR3, the DNA is TGTGCCAGCAGCATTGGGACTATCCAAGAGACCCAGTACTTC. The chain recombines TRBV5-4 with TRBJ2-5, with 7 bases lining up with TRBD2. The CDR3 runs 14 residues. Germline loops: CDR1 SGHNT, CDR2 YYREEE (reference sequence). V trimming: 4 bases; J trimming: 1 base; junction bases outside the gene matches: 4.